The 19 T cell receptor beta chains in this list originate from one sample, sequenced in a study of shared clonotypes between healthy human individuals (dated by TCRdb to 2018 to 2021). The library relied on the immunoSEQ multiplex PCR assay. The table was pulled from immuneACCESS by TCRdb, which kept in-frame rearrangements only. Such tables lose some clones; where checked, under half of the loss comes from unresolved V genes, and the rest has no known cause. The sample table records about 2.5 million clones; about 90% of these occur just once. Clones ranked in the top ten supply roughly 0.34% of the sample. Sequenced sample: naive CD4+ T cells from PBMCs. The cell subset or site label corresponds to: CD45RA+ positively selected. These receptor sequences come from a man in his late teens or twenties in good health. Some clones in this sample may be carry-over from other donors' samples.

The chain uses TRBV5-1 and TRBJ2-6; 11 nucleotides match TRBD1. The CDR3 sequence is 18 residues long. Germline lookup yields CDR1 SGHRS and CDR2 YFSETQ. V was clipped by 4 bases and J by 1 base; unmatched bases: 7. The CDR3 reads CASSEGTGGLSGANVLTF. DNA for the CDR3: TGCGCCAGCAGCGAAGGGACAGGGGGTCTATCTGGGGCCAACGTCCTGACTTTC.

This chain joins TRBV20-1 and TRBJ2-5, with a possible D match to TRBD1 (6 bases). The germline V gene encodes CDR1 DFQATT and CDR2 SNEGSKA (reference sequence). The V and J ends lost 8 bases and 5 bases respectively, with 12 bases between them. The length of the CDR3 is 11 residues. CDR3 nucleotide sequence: TGCAGTAAAGACAGGTCCGAGACCCAGTACTTC. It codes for CSKDRSETQYF.

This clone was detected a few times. The CDR3 sequence: CASSTVNYGYTF. The CDR3 DNA sequence: TGTGCCAGTAGTACAGTTAACTATGGCTACACCTTC. The chain has TRBV19 and TRBJ1-2; D ambiguous. Per the germline V gene, CDR1 is LNHDA and CDR2 is SQIVND (reference sequence). This CDR3 spans 12 amino acids. V dropped 4 bases and J dropped 1 base, with 4 bases sitting between them.

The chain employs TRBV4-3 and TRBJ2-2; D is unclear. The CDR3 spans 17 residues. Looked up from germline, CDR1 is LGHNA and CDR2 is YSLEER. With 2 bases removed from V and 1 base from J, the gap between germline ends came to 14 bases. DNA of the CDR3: TGCGCCAGCAGCCAAAATTTGGGGTCATTGAACACCGGGGAGCTGTTTTTT. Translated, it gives CASSQNLGSLNTGELFF.

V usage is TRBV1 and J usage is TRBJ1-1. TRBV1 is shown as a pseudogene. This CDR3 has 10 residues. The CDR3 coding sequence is TGCACCAGCAGCCGTCGCGGCGCTTTCTTT. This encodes CTSSRRGAFF.

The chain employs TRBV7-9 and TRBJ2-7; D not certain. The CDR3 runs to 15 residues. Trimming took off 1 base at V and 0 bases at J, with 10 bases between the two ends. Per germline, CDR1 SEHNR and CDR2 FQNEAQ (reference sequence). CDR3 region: CASSLVMGYSYEQYF. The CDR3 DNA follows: TGTGCCAGCAGCTTAGTAATGGGGTACTCCTACGAGCAGTACTTC.

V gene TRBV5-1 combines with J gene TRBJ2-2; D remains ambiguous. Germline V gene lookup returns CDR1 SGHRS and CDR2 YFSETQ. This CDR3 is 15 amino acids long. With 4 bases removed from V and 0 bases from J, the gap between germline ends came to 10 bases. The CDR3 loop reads CASSGHRTNTGELFF. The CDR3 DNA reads TGCGCCAGCAGCGGGCATAGGACGAACACCGGGGAGCTGTTTTTT.

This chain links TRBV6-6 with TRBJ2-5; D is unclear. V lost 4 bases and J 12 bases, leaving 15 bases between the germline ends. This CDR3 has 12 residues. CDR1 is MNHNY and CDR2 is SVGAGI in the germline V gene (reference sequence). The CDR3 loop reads CASSWANSPEYF. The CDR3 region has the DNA TGTGCCAGCAGTTGGGCGAACAGTCCCGAGTACTTC.

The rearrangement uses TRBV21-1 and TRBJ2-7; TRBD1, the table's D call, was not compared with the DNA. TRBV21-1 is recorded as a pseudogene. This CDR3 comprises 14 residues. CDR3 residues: CASSKEGVTYEQYF. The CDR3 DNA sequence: TGTGCCAGCAGCAAAGAAGGGGTTACCTACGAGCAGTACTTC.

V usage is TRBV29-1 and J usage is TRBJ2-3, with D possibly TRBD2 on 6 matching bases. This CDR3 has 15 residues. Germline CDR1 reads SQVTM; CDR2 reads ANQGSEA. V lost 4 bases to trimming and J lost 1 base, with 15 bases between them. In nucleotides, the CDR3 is TGCAGCGTTGGCTCTGCGGGAAGGGGCACAGATACGCAGTATTTT. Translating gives CSVGSAGRGTDTQYF.

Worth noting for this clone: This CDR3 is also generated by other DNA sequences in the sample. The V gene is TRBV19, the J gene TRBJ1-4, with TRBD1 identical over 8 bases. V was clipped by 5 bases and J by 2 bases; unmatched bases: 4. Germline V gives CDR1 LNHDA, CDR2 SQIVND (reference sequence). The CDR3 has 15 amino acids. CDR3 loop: CASSPRTGTNEKLFF. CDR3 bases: TGTGCCAGTAGTCCGCGGACAGGGACTAATGAAAAACTGTTTTTT.

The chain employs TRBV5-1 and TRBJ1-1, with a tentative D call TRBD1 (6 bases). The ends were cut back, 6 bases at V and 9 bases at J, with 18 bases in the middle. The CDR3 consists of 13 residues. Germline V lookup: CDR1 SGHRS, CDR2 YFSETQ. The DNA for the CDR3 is TGCGCCAGCATCAATTTAACCGGGACAAAAGCTTTCTTT. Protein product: CASINLTGTKAFF.

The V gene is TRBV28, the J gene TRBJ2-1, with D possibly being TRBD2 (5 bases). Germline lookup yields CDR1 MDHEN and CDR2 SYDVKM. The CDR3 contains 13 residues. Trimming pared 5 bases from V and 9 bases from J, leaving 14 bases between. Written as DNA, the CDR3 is TGTGCCAGCAGTAATGGAGGCCGGGGTGAGCAGTTCTTC. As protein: CASSNGGRGEQFF.

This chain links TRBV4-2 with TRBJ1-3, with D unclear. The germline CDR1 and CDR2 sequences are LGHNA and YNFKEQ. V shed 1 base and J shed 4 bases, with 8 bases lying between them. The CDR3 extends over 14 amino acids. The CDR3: CASSQGAGGNTIYF. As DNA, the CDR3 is TGTGCCAGCAGCCAAGGGGCAGGCGGAAACACCATATATTTT.

CDR3 sequence: CATRPSGMTGELFF. In DNA, the CDR3 is TGTGCCACCCGGCCTAGCGGAATGACCGGGGAGCTGTTTTTT. The rearrangement uses TRBV15 and TRBJ2-2; 7 nucleotides agree with TRBD2. The CDR3 contains 14 residues. J gave up 5 bases and V 8 bases, and 8 bases lay outside the gene matches. CDR1 is LNHNV, CDR2 YYDKDF, per germline (reference sequence).

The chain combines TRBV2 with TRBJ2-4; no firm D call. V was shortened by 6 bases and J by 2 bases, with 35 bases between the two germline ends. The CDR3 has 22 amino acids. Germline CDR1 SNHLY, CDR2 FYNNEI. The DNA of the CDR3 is TGTGCCAGCAGCCAGTTTCGCCCCCTGGGGATAGTATCCGGTAGTTCCAAAAACATTCAGTACTTC. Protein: CASSQFRPLGIVSGSSKNIQYF.

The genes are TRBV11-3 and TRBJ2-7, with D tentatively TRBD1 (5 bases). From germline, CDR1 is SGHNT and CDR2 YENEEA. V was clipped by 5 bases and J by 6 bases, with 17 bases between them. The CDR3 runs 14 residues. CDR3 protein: CASSDGHLVAEQYF. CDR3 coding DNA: TGTGCCAGCAGCGACGGACACCTAGTCGCCGAGCAGTACTTC. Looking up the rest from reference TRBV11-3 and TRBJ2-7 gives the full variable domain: EAGVVQSPRYKIIEKKQPVAFWCNPISGHNTLYWYLQNLGQGPELLIRYENEEAVDDSQLPKDRFSAERLKGVDSTLKIQPAELGDSAVYLCASSDGHLVAEQYFGPGTRLTVT.

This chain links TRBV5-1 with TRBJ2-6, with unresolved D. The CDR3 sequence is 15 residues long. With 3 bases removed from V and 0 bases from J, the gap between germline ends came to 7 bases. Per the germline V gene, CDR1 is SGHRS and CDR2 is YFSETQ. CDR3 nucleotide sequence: TGCGCCAGCAGCTCGACAACCTCTGGGGCCAACGTCCTGACTTTC. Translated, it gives CASSSTTSGANVLTF.

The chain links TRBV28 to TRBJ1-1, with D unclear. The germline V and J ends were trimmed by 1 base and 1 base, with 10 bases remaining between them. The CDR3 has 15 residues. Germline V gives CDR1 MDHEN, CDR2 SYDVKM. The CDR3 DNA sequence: TGTGCCAGCAGTTTATTGGCAGGAGCGAACACTGAAGCTTTCTTT. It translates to CASSLLAGANTEAFF. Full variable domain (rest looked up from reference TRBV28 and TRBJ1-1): DVKVTQSSRYLVKRTGEKVFLECVQDMDHENMFWYRQDPGLGLRLIYFSYDVKMKEKGDIPEGYSVSREKKERFSLILESASTNQTSMYLCASSLLAGANTEAFFGQGTRLTVV.